These T cell receptor beta chains were read from a single sample in a study of blood T cell repertoires in COVID-19. Produced via immunoSEQ multiplex PCR; TCRdb's table is partial and in-frame only. This sample has about 280,000 clones, with 90% found just once. What was sequenced was PBMCs or T cells enriched from blood (not recorded which). The receptors originated from a woman aged 18-29 years with acute COVID-19. CDR3s include the opening cysteine and the closing phenylalanine or tryptophan. D genes are given only for firm matches. The size entry is marked missing in some rows and otherwise reads once, few, many or a size class.

abundance: NA; v_gene: TRBV5-4; j_gene: TRBJ2-7; d_gene: TRBD2; CDR3aa: CASSPRLAGTRYEQYF
abundance: NA; v_gene: TRBV4-1; j_gene: TRBJ1-2; d_gene: TRBD1; CDR3aa: CASSPGQGRGGYGYTF
abundance: NA; v_gene: TRBV11-1; j_gene: TRBJ2-7; d_gene: NA; CDR3aa: CASSLRQGFVDEQYF
abundance: NA; v_gene: TRBV5-1; j_gene: TRBJ1-1; d_gene: NA; CDR3aa: CASSFLGGAEAFF
abundance: once; v_gene: TRBV9; j_gene: TRBJ2-3; d_gene: NA; CDR3aa: CASSVAWTEPGTQYF
abundance: NA; v_gene: TRBV5-8; j_gene: TRBJ1-2; d_gene: NA; CDR3aa: CASSIPARLYGYTF
abundance: NA; v_gene: TRBV6-2/TRBV6-3; j_gene: TRBJ2-7; d_gene: TRBD2; CDR3aa: CASSSEDERELYEQYF
abundance: NA; v_gene: TRBV9; j_gene: TRBJ2-1; d_gene: TRBD2; CDR3aa: CASSWREYDEQFF
abundance: NA; v_gene: TRBV14; j_gene: TRBJ2-5; d_gene: TRBD1; CDR3aa: CASSQEGQGRRETQYF
abundance: NA; v_gene: TRBV7-2; j_gene: TRBJ2-4; d_gene: NA; CDR3aa: CASSQNRAANIQYF
abundance: NA; v_gene: TRBV15; j_gene: TRBJ2-5; d_gene: NA; CDR3aa: CATSRDRTSQETQYF
abundance: NA; v_gene: TRBV30; j_gene: TRBJ1-2; d_gene: TRBD1; CDR3aa: CAWSASWDSNYGYTF
abundance: few; v_gene: TRBV6-1; j_gene: TRBJ1-3; d_gene: NA; CDR3aa: CASSEIFSGNTIYF
abundance: NA; v_gene: TRBV19; j_gene: TRBJ2-5; d_gene: TRBD2; CDR3aa: CASTPRAGGRETQYF
abundance: NA; v_gene: TRBV24-1; j_gene: TRBJ1-4; d_gene: NA; CDR3aa: CATSDSRVTNEKLFF
abundance: NA; v_gene: TRBV6-5; j_gene: TRBJ1-5; d_gene: TRBD1; CDR3aa: CASSYGQGLDQPQHF
abundance: NA; v_gene: TRBV9; j_gene: TRBJ1-1; d_gene: TRBD1; CDR3aa: CASSSQGAGFTEAFF
abundance: NA; v_gene: TRBV5-8; j_gene: TRBJ2-4; d_gene: NA; CDR3aa: CASSLVLLAKNIQYF
abundance: NA; v_gene: TRBV18; j_gene: TRBJ2-4; d_gene: NA; CDR3aa: CASSPPWLAKNIQYF
abundance: NA; v_gene: TRBV5-8; j_gene: TRBJ2-5; d_gene: TRBD1; CDR3aa: CASSLLGQGAYEETQYF
abundance: few; v_gene: TRBV7-6; j_gene: TRBJ1-6; d_gene: NA; CDR3aa: CASSLATGVNSPLHF
abundance: NA; v_gene: TRBV2; j_gene: TRBJ1-3; d_gene: NA; CDR3aa: CASSGEGNTIYF
abundance: NA; v_gene: TRBV27; j_gene: TRBJ2-5; d_gene: NA; CDR3aa: CASSLSRPGNQETQYF
abundance: NA; v_gene: TRBV6-5; j_gene: TRBJ2-2; d_gene: NA; CDR3aa: CASSTGTGELFF
abundance: once; v_gene: TRBV10-3; j_gene: TRBJ1-1; d_gene: NA; CDR3aa: CAISSSTGNTEAFF
abundance: NA; v_gene: TRBV7-9; j_gene: TRBJ2-2; d_gene: NA; CDR3aa: CASSLVGGPGAGELFF